Given below is one T cell receptor (beta chain) in context. Lacking the conserved final phenylalanine or tryptophan, this CDR3 likely reflects a read error. This sample was included in a study of tumor-infiltrating lymphocytes in primary liver carcinoma. Per germline, CDR1 MNHNS and CDR2 SASEGT. The CDR3 extends over 13 amino acids. It was from around 20-30 mg of unsorted bulk tissue that RNA and DNA were co-extracted. There were over 90% viable tumor cells in every single sample of tumor. Starting material of about 450 ng total RNA yielded TCR beta cDNA via a constant-region primer. Three rounds of nested multiplex PCR with slightly modified ARM-PCR produced TCR beta libraries. Running approximately 10 cycles apiece, the first two PCR rounds relied on TRBV1-TRBV30 forward primers together with a C-beta reverse primer. TCRdb ran MiXCR on the multiplex PCR reads and lists one entry per CDR3 protein. The sample consists of some 43,000 distinct CDR3 sequences, less than 75% of them appearing once.

This sequence originates from a man between 35 and 55 years old with primary liver carcinoma and hepatitis B virus infection. The sample consisted of liver tumor tissue from sampling region 5. The subset was: tumor region T5, tumor centre. The chain carries TRBV6-1 and TRBJ1-2, with TRBD1 matching 7 bases. The CDR3 is CTSSQGGGYGYTL. The CDR3, as DNA: TGTACCAGCAGTCAGGGGGGTGGATATGGCTACACCCTC.